This entry lists 12 T cell receptor beta chains sequenced from one sample in a study of shared clonotypes between healthy human individuals (dated by TCRdb to 2020 to 2022). The protocol used for the library was the immunoSEQ multiplex PCR assay. TCRdb carries this immuneACCESS record with in-frame sequences only. Its versions omit some clonotypes, under half of them owing to an unresolved V gene in the studies checked, with the rest unexplained. The sample data list roughly 1,000,000 clones, and about 84% of these were observed just once. Of the sample, under 0.65% falls within the top ten clones. The sequenced sample was memory CD4+ T cells from PBMCs. The cell subset or site label of this sample denotes: CD45RA-negative fraction. The origin of the receptors is a man between 18 and 29 years old in good health. Some clones in this sample may be carry-over from other donors' samples.

This clone has a handful of counts. The chain combines TRBV18 with TRBJ1-1; the D is unclear. V was clipped by 0 bases and J by 0 bases, with 8 bases between them. The CDR3 extends over 15 amino acids. Per the germline V gene, CDR1 is KGHSH and CDR2 is LQKENI. The CDR3 sequence is CASSPPITVNTEAFF. In nucleotides, the CDR3 is TGTGCCAGCTCACCACCAATAACGGTGAACACTGAAGCTTTCTTT.

This sequence joins TRBV5-1 and TRBJ2-3, with 8 bases identical to TRBD2. Germline lookup yields CDR1 SGHRS and CDR2 YFSETQ. V dropped 4 bases and J dropped 6; count of bases not matched to a gene: 10. The CDR3 runs 15 residues. The CDR3 region is CASSPGLGRVDTQYF. The CDR3, as DNA: TGCGCCAGCAGCCCGGGACTCGGGAGGGTCGATACGCAGTATTTT.

In regard to this clone: A much larger clone differs by one base, so this may be a read error. The sample holds other DNA sequences that translate to the same CDR3. V gene TRBV6-1 combines with J gene TRBJ2-3, with unresolved D. This CDR3 is 11 amino acids long. V was shortened by 6 bases and J by 5 bases, with 6 bases between the two germline ends. Germline loops: CDR1 MNHNS, CDR2 SASEGT. In nucleotides, the CDR3 is TGTGCCAGCAGGTCGGGAGATACGCAGTATTTT. Protein product: CASRSGDTQYF.

This chain joins TRBV4-2 and TRBJ1-2; D is undetermined. Germline V gene lookup returns CDR1 LGHNA and CDR2 YNFKEQ. This CDR3 comprises 16 residues. With 0 bases removed from V and 1 base from J, the gap between germline ends came to 12 bases. The CDR3 nucleotides read TGTGCCAGCAGCCAAGAGTATCAACAGTTTAACTATGGCTACACCTTC. Translation: CASSQEYQQFNYGYTF.

The chain carries TRBV6-6 and TRBJ1-2, with D possibly TRBD1 on 6 matching bases. There are 14 residues in the CDR3. V shed 7 bases and J shed 5 bases, with 17 bases lying between them. The V gene's germline CDR1 is MNHNY and CDR2 SVGAGI (reference sequence). Written as DNA, the CDR3 is TGTGCCAGCACCCTCCAGGGGCCCGATTATGGCTACACCTTC. It encodes CASTLQGPDYGYTF.

V and J are TRBV4-1 and TRBJ1-4, with a possible D match to TRBD1 (6 bases). The CDR3 runs 14 residues. Germline V gene lookup returns CDR1 MGHRA and CDR2 YSYEKL. V lost 2 bases, J lost 5 bases, and 9 bases lay in between. CDR3 coding DNA: TGCGCCAGCAGCCAATCTACAGGGAATGAAAAACTGTTTTTT. It codes for CASSQSTGNEKLFF.

For the CDR3, the DNA is TGTGCCAGCCGAACTGGGCAGGGTAGCGGGCAGTACTTC. Its translation: CASRTGQGSGQYF. This chain joins TRBV28 and TRBJ2-7; possible D gene TRBD2, 6 bases. V was clipped by 8 bases and J by 9 bases, with 20 bases between them. The germline CDR1 and CDR2 sequences are MDHEN and SYDVKM. The CDR3 runs 13 residues.

In this sample, this clone turned up once. V gene TRBV11-3 combines with J gene TRBJ2-1; TRBD2 might be the D (6 bases). The CDR3 runs 14 residues. Trimming took 5 bases from V and 6 from J, leaving 14 bases between them. CDR1 and CDR2 from the germline V gene are SGHNT and YENEEA. This chain's CDR3 is CASSRRVGSNEQFF. CDR3 nucleotide sequence: TGTGCCAGCAGCCGACGGGTCGGGAGCAATGAGCAGTTCTTC.

This clone was counted only a few times. The V gene is TRBV7-2, the J gene TRBJ1-4; TRBD1 is a possible D gene (5 bases). CDR3 size: 15 residues. V was cut by 5 bases and J by 2 bases, with 12 bases left in between. Germline lookup yields CDR1 SGHTA and CDR2 FQGNSA. The CDR3 DNA reads TGTGCCAGCAGCCGGGGACGGGGGACTAATGAAAAACTGTTTTTT. This codes for CASSRGRGTNEKLFF.

The gene calls are TRBV19 and TRBJ1-3, with D tentatively TRBD1 (5 bases). CDR1 and CDR2 from the germline V gene are LNHDA and SQIVND (reference sequence). The CDR3 extends over 15 amino acids. V was cut by 5 bases and J by 2 bases, with 13 bases left in between. CDR3 sequence reads: CASSLQVAAGNTIYF. The CDR3 DNA reads TGTGCCAGTAGTCTACAGGTCGCGGCTGGAAACACCATATATTTT.

Of note for this clone: Other DNA sequences in the same sample also yield this CDR3. The J gene is TRBJ2-3, the V gene TRBV2; D unresolved. The ends were cut back, 0 bases at V and 3 bases at J, with 7 bases in the middle. The CDR3 extends over 14 amino acids. Germline V gives CDR1 SNHLY, CDR2 FYNNEI. CDR3 in DNA: TGTGCCAGCAGTGAAGCGCTTAGGACAGATACGCAGTATTTT. Its translation: CASSEALRTDTQYF.

The chain recombines TRBV5-1 with TRBJ2-7; TRBD2 aligns across 8 bases. The V and J ends lost 5 bases and 3 bases, in that order; junction bases with no gene match: 4. The germline V gene has CDR1 SGHRS and CDR2 YFSETQ. This CDR3 is 13 amino acids long. This CDR3 reads CASSRREVYEQYF. DNA for the CDR3: TGCGCCAGCAGTCGGCGGGAGGTCTACGAGCAGTACTTC.